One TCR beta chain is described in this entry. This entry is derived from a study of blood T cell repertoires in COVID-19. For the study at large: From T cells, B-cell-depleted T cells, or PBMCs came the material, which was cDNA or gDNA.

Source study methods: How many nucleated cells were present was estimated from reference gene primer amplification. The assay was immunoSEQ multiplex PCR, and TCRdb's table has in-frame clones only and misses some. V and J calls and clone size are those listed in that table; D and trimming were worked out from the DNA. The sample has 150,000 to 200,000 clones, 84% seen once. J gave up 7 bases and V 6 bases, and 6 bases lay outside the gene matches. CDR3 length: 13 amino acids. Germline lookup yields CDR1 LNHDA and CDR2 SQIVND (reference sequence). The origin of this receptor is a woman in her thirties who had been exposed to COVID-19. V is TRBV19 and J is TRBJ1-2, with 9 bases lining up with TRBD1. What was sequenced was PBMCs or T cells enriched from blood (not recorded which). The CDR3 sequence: CASSAGTGRGYTF. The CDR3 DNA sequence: TGTGCCAGTAGCGCCGGGACAGGGCGTGGCTACACCTTC.